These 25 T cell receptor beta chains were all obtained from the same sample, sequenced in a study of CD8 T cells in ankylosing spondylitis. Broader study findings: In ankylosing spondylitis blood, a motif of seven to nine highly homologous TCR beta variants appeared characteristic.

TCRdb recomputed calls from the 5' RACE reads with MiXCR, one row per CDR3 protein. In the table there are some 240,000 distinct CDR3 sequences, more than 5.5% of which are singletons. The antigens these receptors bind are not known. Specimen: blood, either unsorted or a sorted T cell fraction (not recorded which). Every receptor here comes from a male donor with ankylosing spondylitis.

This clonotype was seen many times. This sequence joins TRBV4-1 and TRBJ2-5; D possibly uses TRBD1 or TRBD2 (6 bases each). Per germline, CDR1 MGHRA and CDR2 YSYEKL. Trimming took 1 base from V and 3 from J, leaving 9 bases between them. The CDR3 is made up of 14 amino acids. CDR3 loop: CASSQGRGEETQYF. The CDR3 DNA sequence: TGCGCCAGCAGCCAAGGAAGGGGGGAAGAGACCCAGTACTTC.

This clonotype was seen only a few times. CDR3: CASSQTANYGYTF. The CDR3 DNA reads TGTGCCAGCAGCCAGACAGCGAACTATGGCTACACCTTC. This chain connects TRBV4-2 to TRBJ1-2; D possibly corresponds to TRBD1 (5 bases). This CDR3 is built from 13 residues. V was shortened by 3 bases and J by 2 bases, with 7 bases between the two germline ends. CDR1 is LGHNA and CDR2 is YNFKEQ in the germline V gene.

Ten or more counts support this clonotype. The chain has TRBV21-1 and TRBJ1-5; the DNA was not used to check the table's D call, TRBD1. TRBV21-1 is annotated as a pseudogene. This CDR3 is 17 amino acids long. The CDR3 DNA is TGTGCCAGCAGCAGCCATAGGACAGCCCAGGGAAATCAGCCCCAGCATTTT. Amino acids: CASSSHRTAQGNQPQHF.

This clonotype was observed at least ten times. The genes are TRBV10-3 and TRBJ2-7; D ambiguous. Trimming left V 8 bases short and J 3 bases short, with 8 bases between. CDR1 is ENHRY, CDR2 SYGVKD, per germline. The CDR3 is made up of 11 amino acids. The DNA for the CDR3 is TGTGCCATCCGTACTGGCTACGAGCAGTACTTC. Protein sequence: CAIRTGYEQYF.

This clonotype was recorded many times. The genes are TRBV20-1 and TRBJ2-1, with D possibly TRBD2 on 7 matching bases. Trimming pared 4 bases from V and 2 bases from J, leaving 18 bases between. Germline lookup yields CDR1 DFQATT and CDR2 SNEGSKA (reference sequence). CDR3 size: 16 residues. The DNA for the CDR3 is TGCAGTGCTACTCCGGGGGGCCCTCGAGCCTACAATGAGCAGTTCTTC. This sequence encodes CSATPGGPRAYNEQFF.

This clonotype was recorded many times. CDR3 amino acids: CASSFLAGVYNEQFF. CDR3 nucleotide sequence: TGTGCCAGCAGTTTCCTAGCGGGCGTATACAATGAGCAGTTCTTC. This sequence joins TRBV6-2 or TRBV6-3 and TRBJ2-1, with 8 bases that match TRBD2. CDR1 and CDR2 from the germline V gene are MNHEY and SVGEGT. The CDR3 has 15 amino acids. V shed 4 bases, J shed 4 bases, and the junction held 6 bases outside the gene matches.

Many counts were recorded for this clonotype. CDR3 nucleotide sequence: TGTGCCAGCAGTGTGTTACTTGAGGGCAGCGGAACTGAAGCTTTCTTT. Residues: CASSVLLEGSGTEAFF. This chain joins TRBV2 and TRBJ1-1; no firm D call. CDR1 and CDR2 from the germline V gene are SNHLY and FYNNEI. The length of the CDR3 is 16 residues. Between the trimmed V and J ends, which lost 4 bases and 5 bases, there was a span of 20 bases.

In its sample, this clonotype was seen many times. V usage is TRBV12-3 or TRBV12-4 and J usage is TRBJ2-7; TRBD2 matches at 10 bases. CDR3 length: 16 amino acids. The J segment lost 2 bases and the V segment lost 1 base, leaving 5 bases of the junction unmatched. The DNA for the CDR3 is TGTGCCAGCAGTTTAGGGCTAGCGGGAGCCCCCTACGAGCAGTACTTC. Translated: CASSLGLAGAPYEQYF.

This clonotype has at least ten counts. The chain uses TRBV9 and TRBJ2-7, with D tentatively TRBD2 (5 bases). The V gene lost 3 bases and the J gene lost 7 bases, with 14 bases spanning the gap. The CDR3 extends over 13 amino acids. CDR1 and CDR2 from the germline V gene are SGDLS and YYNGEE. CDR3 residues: CASSESPGIEQYF. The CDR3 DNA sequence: TGTGCCAGCAGCGAATCTCCCGGGATAGAGCAGTACTTC.

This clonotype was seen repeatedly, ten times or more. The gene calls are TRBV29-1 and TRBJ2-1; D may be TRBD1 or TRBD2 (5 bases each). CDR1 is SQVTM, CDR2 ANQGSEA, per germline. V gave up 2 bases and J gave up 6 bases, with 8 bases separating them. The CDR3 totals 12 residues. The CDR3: CSVEYGGNEQFF. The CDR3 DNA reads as TGCAGCGTTGAATATGGGGGCAATGAGCAGTTCTTC.

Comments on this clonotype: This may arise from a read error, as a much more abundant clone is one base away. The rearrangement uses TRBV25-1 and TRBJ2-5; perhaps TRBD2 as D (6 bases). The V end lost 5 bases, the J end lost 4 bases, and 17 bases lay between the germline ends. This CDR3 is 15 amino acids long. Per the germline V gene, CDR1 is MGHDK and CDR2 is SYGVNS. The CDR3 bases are TGTGCCAGCAGTTCCGGGACTGGTAGTAGAGAGACCCAGTACTTC. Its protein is CASSSGTGSRETQYF.

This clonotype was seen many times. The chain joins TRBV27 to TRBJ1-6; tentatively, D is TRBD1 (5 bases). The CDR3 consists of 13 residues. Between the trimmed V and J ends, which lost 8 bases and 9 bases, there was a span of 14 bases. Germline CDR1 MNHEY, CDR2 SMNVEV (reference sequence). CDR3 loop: CASGWVGLSPLHF. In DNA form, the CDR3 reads TGTGCCAGCGGCTGGGTGGGGCTTTCACCCCTCCACTTT.

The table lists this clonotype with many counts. The CDR3 protein is CASSSPQEQETQYF. The CDR3 DNA is TGTGCCAGCAGCTCACCCCAGGAGCAAGAGACCCAGTACTTC. V is TRBV7-9 and J is TRBJ2-5; D not certain. The CDR3 contains 14 residues. Deletions cut 4 bases from V and 2 bases from J, with 11 bases between. The germline gives CDR1 SEHNR, CDR2 FQNEAQ (reference sequence).

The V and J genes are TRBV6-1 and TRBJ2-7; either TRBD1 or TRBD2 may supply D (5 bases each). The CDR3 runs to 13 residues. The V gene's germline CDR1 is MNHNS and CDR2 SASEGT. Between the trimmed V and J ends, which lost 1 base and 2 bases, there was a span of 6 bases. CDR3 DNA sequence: TGTGCCAGCAGTGAAGGGGACCCCTACGAGCAGTACTTC. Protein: CASSEGDPYEQYF.

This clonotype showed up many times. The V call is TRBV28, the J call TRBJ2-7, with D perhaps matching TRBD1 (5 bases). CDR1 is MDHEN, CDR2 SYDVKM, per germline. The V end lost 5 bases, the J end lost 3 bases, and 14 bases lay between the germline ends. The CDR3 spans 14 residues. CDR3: CASSPWSGNYEQYF. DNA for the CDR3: TGTGCCAGCAGTCCGTGGTCAGGGAACTACGAGCAGTACTTC. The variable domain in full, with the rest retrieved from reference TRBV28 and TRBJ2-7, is DVKVTQSSRYLVKRTGEKVFLECVQDMDHENMFWYRQDPGLGLRLIYFSYDVKMKEKGDIPEGYSVSREKKERFSLILESASTNQTSMYLCASSPWSGNYEQYFGPGTRLTVT.

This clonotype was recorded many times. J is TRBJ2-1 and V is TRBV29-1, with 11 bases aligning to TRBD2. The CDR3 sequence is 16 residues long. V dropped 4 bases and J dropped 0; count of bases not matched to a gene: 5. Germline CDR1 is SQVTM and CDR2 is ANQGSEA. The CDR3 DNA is TGCAGCGTTGGACTAGCGGGACCCCTCTCCTACAATGAGCAGTTCTTC. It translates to CSVGLAGPLSYNEQFF.

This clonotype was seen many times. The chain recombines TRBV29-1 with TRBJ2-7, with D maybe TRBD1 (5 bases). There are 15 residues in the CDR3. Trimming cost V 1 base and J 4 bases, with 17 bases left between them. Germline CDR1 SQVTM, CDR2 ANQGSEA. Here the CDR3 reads CSVEGGRNSPYEQYF. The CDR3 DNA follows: TGCAGCGTTGAAGGGGGCAGGAACTCTCCATACGAGCAGTACTTC.

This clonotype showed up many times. CDR3 nucleotide sequence: TGTGCCAGCAGCTTTCAAGGGGACGAAGCTTTCTTT. Translating gives CASSFQGDEAFF. The rearrangement joins TRBV11-2 to TRBJ1-1; TRBD1 is a possible D gene (5 bases). The CDR3 is 12 amino acids. Trimming left V 3 bases short and J 8 bases short, with 10 bases between. Germline CDR1 and CDR2: SGHAT and FQNNGV.

CDR3 protein: CASSSRQGSVYEQYF. In DNA form, the CDR3 reads TGTGCCAGCTCATCCCGACAGGGATCCGTCTACGAGCAGTACTTC. J is TRBJ2-7 and V is TRBV18; 7 nucleotides line up with TRBD1. The J segment lost 3 bases and the V segment lost 5 bases, leaving 10 bases of the junction unmatched. The CDR3 has 15 amino acids. Germline CDR1 reads KGHSH; CDR2 reads LQKENI.

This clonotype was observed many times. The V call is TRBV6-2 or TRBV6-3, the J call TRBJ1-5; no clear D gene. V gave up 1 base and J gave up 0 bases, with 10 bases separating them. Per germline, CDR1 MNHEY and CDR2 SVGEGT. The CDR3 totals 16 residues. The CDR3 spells CASSYLSGGSNQPQHF. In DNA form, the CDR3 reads TGTGCCAGCAGTTACTTGAGCGGCGGTAGCAATCAGCCCCAGCATTTT.

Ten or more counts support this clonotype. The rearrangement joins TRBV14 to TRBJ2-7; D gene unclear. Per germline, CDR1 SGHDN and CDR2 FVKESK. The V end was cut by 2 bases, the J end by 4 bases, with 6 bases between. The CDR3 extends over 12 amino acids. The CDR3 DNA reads TGTGCCAGCAGCCAATATGGGTACGAGCAGTACTTC. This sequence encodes CASSQYGYEQYF.

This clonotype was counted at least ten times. Written as DNA, the CDR3 is TGCAGCGTTGAAGCCCGGGACAGGGAGATTGGTGAGCAGTACTTC. Translated, it gives CSVEARDREIGEQYF. V usage is TRBV29-1 and J usage is TRBJ2-7; 9 bases match TRBD1. The CDR3 has 15 amino acids. V was pared by 1 base and J by 7 bases, with 11 bases of the junction left unmatched. Germline V gene sequence: CDR1 SQVTM, CDR2 ANQGSEA.

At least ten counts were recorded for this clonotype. The CDR3 region is CASSLEPTSGNNEQFF. Here the CDR3 DNA reads TGTGCCAGCAGCTTAGAACCGACTAGCGGAAACAATGAGCAGTTCTTC. The J gene is TRBJ2-1, the V gene TRBV7-9; TRBD2 matches at 9 bases. There are 16 residues in the CDR3. The V and J ends lost 1 base and 5 bases, in that order; junction bases with no gene match: 6. Germline loops: CDR1 SEHNR, CDR2 FQNEAQ (reference sequence).

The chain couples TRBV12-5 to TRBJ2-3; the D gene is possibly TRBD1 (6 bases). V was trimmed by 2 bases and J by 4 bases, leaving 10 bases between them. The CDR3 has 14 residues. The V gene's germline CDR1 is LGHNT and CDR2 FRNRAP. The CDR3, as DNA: TGTGCTAGTGGTTTGCAGGGGTCCCCAGATACGCAGTATTTT. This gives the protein CASGLQGSPDTQYF. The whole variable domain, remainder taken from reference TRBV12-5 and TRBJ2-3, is DARVTQTPRHKVTEMGQEVTMRCQPILGHNTVFWYRQTMMQGLELLAYFRNRAPLDDSGMPKDRFSAEMPDATLATLKIQPSEPRDSAVYFCASGLQGSPDTQYFGPGTRLTVL.

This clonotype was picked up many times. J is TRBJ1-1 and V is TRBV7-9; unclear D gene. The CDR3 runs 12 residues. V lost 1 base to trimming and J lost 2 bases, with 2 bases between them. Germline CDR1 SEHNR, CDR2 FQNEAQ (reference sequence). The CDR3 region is CASSLDNTEAFF. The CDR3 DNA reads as TGTGCCAGCAGCTTAGACAACACTGAAGCTTTCTTT.